This passage covers 12 T cell receptor beta chains from one sample sequenced in a study of T-cell reconstitution after alpha-beta-depleted transplantation in children. Using unique molecular identifiers, the investigators prepared the TCRbeta library. Each CDR3 protein gets one entry after TCRdb re-called the PCR reads with MiXCR. The sample lists some 280,000 distinct CDR3 sequences, around 9.6% occurring once. Sequenced here: PBMCs from the stem cell graft donor, sampled from the stem cell graft. These receptors all come from a human donor who donated a stem cell graft to a child with SCID.

There are many counts of this clonotype. The chain carries TRBV2 and TRBJ2-1, with D maybe TRBD1 (6 bases). Germline V gives CDR1 SNHLY, CDR2 FYNNEI. Trimming pared 6 bases from V and 5 bases from J, leaving 17 bases between. This CDR3 is 15 amino acids long. The CDR3 loop reads CASRPGTNRDNEQFF. The CDR3 bases are TGTGCCAGCAGACCCGGGACAAACAGAGACAATGAGCAGTTCTTC.

The V call is TRBV11-3, the J call TRBJ2-2; 8 nucleotides align to TRBD1. Germline V gene lookup returns CDR1 SGHNT and CDR2 YENEEA. This CDR3 region has 16 residues. The J segment lost 4 bases and the V segment lost 5 bases, leaving 9 bases of the junction unmatched. CDR3 protein: CASSLYGQGGTGELFF. The CDR3 bases are TGTGCCAGCAGCCTCTATGGACAGGGAGGCACCGGGGAGCTGTTTTTT.

This clonotype was recorded at least ten times. The chain has TRBV6-1 and TRBJ2-4, with D possibly being TRBD2 (5 bases). Trimming took 6 bases from V and 0 from J, leaving 12 bases between them. The CDR3 runs to 15 residues. Germline V gene sequence: CDR1 MNHNS, CDR2 SASEGT. CDR3 nucleotides: TGTGCCAGCAGAAGCGCGGGTTTAGCCAAAAACATTCAGTACTTC. Translated: CASRSAGLAKNIQYF.

The chain employs TRBV20-1 and TRBJ1-1; D not certain. Germline V CDR1 and CDR2: DFQATT, SNEGSKA (reference sequence). V dropped 4 bases and J dropped 0 bases, with 9 bases sitting between them. The CDR3 length is 13 residues. The CDR3 is CSAIKEMNTEAFF. As DNA, the CDR3 is TGCAGTGCTATCAAGGAGATGAACACTGAAGCTTTCTTT.

Only a few counts were recorded for this clonotype. The J gene is TRBJ2-7, the V gene TRBV12-3 or TRBV12-4; D gene unclear. This CDR3 region has 15 residues. Trimming left V 2 bases short and J 7 bases short, with 18 bases between. The CDR3: CASSLNSLPSREQYF. CDR3 coding DNA: TGTGCCAGCAGTTTAAACAGCCTACCCTCCCGGGAGCAGTACTTC.

The CDR3 is CASSSGVGTDTQYF. The CDR3 bases are TGCGCCAGCAGCTCGGGCGTTGGCACAGATACGCAGTATTTT. The chain has TRBV5-1 and TRBJ2-3; D is ambiguous. With 3 bases removed from V and 1 base from J, the gap between germline ends came to 9 bases. CDR3 length: 14 residues. Germline CDR1 and CDR2: SGHRS and YFSETQ.

The chain recombines TRBV12-3 or TRBV12-4 with TRBJ2-1, with D perhaps matching TRBD2 (5 bases). V lost 5 bases and J 6 bases, leaving 23 bases between the germline ends. This CDR3 spans 17 amino acids. The CDR3 DNA is TGTGCCAGCAGTCTGACACCCGGGATAGTCCGGGCCAATGAGCAGTTCTTC. Translated: CASSLTPGIVRANEQFF.

This clonotype has just a few counts. V usage is TRBV9 and J usage is TRBJ2-7, with 8 bases identical to TRBD1. This CDR3 has 14 residues. The germline CDR1 and CDR2 sequences are SGDLS and YYNGEE. V shed 4 bases and J 3 bases; nucleotides not matched to a gene: 6. The CDR3 region is CASSPLDRGYEQYF. Here the CDR3 DNA reads TGTGCCAGCAGCCCCCTAGACAGGGGCTACGAGCAGTACTTC.

The chain joins TRBV12-3 or TRBV12-4 to TRBJ1-1, with no clear D. The CDR3 spans 13 residues. V was pared by 5 bases and J by 0 bases, with 7 bases between. CDR3: CASSAKMNTEAFF. The CDR3 nucleotides are TGTGCCAGCAGTGCCAAAATGAACACTGAAGCTTTCTTT.

This clonotype was seen a handful of times. The CDR3 DNA sequence: TGTGCCAGCAGCGGGGGCCGGACTAGCGATCATTTGAGTGAGCAGTTCTTC. It is translated as CASSGGRTSDHLSEQFF. The chain couples TRBV7-9 to TRBJ2-1; 9 nucleotides align to TRBD2. V lost 5 bases and J lost 9; bases outside the gene matches: 17. The CDR3 spans 17 residues. Germline-derived CDR1 and CDR2 are SEHNR and FQNEAQ (reference sequence).

In its sample, this clonotype was seen a few times. The gene calls are TRBV2 and TRBJ2-7, with D possibly matching TRBD1 (5 bases). Trimming cost V 1 base and J 3 bases, with 7 bases left between them. The germline V gene has CDR1 SNHLY and CDR2 FYNNEI. There are 13 residues in the CDR3. As DNA, the CDR3 is TGTGCCAGCAGTGAAGAGGGGTTCTACGAGCAGTACTTC. Residues: CASSEEGFYEQYF.

The chain uses TRBV7-2 and TRBJ2-7; the D is unclear. The germline gives CDR1 SGHTA, CDR2 FQGNSA. Trimming shortened V by 5 bases and J by 6 bases, and 11 bases separated the two germline ends. The CDR3 totals 12 residues. The CDR3 spells CASSHPGSEQYF. The CDR3, as DNA: TGTGCCAGCAGCCACCCGGGTTCCGAGCAGTACTTC.